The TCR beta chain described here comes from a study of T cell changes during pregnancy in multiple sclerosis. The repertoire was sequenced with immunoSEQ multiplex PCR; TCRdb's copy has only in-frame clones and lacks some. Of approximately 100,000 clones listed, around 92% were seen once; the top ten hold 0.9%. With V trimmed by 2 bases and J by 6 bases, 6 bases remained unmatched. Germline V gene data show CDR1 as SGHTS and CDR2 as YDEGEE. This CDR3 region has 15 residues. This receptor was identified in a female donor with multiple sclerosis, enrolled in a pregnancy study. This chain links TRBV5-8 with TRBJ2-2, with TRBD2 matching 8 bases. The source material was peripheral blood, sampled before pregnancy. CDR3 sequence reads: CASSFLAGGPGELFF. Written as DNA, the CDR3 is TGTGCCAGCAGCTTTTTGGCGGGAGGCCCCGGGGAGCTGTTTTTT.